This T cell receptor (beta chain) was found in a study of CD8 T cells in ankylosing spondylitis. TCRdb analysed the 5' RACE reads with MiXCR anew, one entry per CDR3 protein. Of 150,000 to 200,000 distinct CDR3 sequences detected, 11% appear once; the ten largest clones hold about 28%. V gave up 5 bases and J gave up 3 bases; unmatched junction bases: 12. The length of the CDR3 is 15 residues. The V gene's germline CDR1 is DFQATT and CDR2 SNEGSKA (reference sequence). Points from the study as a whole: Matched ankylosing spondylitis synovial fluid reportedly contained a significantly enriched population of disease-linked clones. Disease-linked clones bore a CD8+ phenotype and were relatively rare in peripheral blood. Reactive arthritis synovial fluid and blood previously showed some of these motif variants.

This clonotype was detected ten times or more. Its antigen is as yet unknown. The chain uses TRBV20-1 and TRBJ1-2, with 7 bases lining up with TRBD1. What was sequenced was blood, either unsorted or a sorted T cell fraction (not recorded which). This clonotype originated in a male donor with ankylosing spondylitis or in good health (not recorded which). CDR3 bases: TGCAGTGCTTCCACCTCGGGAGGGGGCCACTATGGCTACACCTTC. Its protein is CSASTSGGGHYGYTF.